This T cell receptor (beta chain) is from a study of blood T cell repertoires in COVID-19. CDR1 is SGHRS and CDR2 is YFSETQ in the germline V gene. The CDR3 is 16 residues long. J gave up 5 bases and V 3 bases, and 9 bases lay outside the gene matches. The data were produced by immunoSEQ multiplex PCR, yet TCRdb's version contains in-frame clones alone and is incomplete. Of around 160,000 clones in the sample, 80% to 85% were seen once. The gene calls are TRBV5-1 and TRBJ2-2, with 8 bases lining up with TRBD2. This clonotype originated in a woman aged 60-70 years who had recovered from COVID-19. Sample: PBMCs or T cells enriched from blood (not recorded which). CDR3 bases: TGCGCCAGCAGCTGGGGGGGACTAGAAGGAACCGGGGAGCTGTTTTTT. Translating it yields CASSWGGLEGTGELFF.